The clone carrying this TCR beta chain occurred a few times. The cohort comprised adults aged 18 to 89 years residing in under 30 US areas. Cohorts were based on clinical histories the participants reported. Per germline, CDR1 SGHAT and CDR2 FQNNGV. The CDR3 runs 13 residues. V lost 5 bases, J lost 4 bases, and 9 bases lay in between. The data stem from a study of blood T cell repertoires in COVID-19. Study background: T cells, B-cell-depleted T cells, or PBMCs supplied cDNA or gDNA.

Per the authors' pipeline: Amplified reference gene primers provided the basis for estimating nucleated cell counts. Measured with immunoSEQ multiplex PCR; TCRdb has only the in-frame clones, and not every one. The DNA was the basis for D and trimming; V, J and clone size are from that table. Among 200,000 to 250,000 clones, roughly four fifths were seen once, and the ten largest hold 4.8%. The receptor comes from a woman aged 50 to 60 who had been exposed to COVID-19. The sample taken for sequencing was PBMCs or T cells enriched from blood (not recorded which). V usage is TRBV11-2 and J usage is TRBJ1-5, with D tentatively TRBD1 (5 bases). The DNA of the CDR3 is TGTGCCAGCAGCCCACAGGTTAATCAGCCCCAGCATTTT. Its protein is CASSPQVNQPQHF.